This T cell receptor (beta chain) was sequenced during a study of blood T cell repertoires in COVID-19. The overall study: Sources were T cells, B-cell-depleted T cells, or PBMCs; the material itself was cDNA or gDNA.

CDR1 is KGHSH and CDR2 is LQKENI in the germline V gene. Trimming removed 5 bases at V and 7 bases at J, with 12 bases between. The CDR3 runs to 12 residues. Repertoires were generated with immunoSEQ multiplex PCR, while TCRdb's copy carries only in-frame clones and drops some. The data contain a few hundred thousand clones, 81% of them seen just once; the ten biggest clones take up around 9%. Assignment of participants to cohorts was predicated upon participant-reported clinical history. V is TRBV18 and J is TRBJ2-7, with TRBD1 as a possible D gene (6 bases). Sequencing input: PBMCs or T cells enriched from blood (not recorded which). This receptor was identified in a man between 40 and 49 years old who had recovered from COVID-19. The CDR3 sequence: CASSIQGGEQYF. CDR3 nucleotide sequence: TGTGCCAGCTCAATACAAGGGGGAGAGCAGTACTTC.